These 28 T cell receptor beta chains share one sample of origin, sequenced in a study of cytotoxic CD8 clonotypes in ibrutinib-treated CLL. Data came from immunoSEQ multiplex PCR; TCRdb stores just in-frame clones and leaves some out. Seen here are 58,000 or so clones, less than 60% observed once, and the top ten hold about 14%. This material consisted of PBMCs, taken after 12 months of ibrutinib treatment. All receptors derive from a human donor with chronic lymphocytic leukemia.

The CDR3 DNA sequence: TGTGCCAGCAGTGCGACTAGCGAGAACTCCTACGAGCAGTACTTC. It translates to CASSATSENSYEQYF. V is TRBV6-1 and J is TRBJ2-7; 8 bases line up with TRBD2. CDR3 length: 15 amino acids. V lost 4 bases, J lost 0 bases, and 5 bases stayed unmatched. From germline, CDR1 is MNHNS and CDR2 SASEGT.

This clone came up once. V and J are TRBV6-1 and TRBJ2-7, with unresolved D. The germline V and J ends were trimmed by 4 bases and 4 bases, with 5 bases remaining between them. Germline CDR1 is MNHNS and CDR2 is SASEGT. The CDR3 spans 11 residues. CDR3 sequence reads: CASSVLYEQYV. The CDR3 bases are TGTGCCAGCAGTGTTCTTTACGAGCAGTACGTC.

This chain links TRBV14 with TRBJ1-2, with D possibly being TRBD1 (5 bases). This CDR3 has 15 amino acids. Germline-derived CDR1 and CDR2 are SGHDN and FVKESK. The germline V and J ends were trimmed by 0 bases and 4 bases, with 12 bases remaining between them. CDR3 nucleotide sequence: TGTGCCAGCAGCCAAGATCTTGGGGCGGGCTATGGCTACACCTTC. Its translation: CASSQDLGAGYGYTF.

This chain links TRBV29-1 with TRBJ1-1; D not resolved. Germline CDR1 and CDR2: SQVTM and ANQGSEA. Deletions cut 5 bases from V and 0 bases from J, with 10 bases between. The CDR3 runs 13 residues. This CDR3 is CSVRVHLNTEAFF. The CDR3, as DNA: TGCAGCGTTCGTGTCCACCTGAACACTGAAGCTTTCTTT.

The rearrangement joins TRBV7-2 to TRBJ2-7; D is unresolved. CDR3 length: 14 residues. In germline, CDR1 is SGHTA, CDR2 FQGNSA. Trimming removed 7 bases from V and 2 bases from J, with 15 bases in between. CDR3 DNA: TGTGCCAGCACCATTAGCCCAGGCGCCTACGAGCAGTACGTC. Its protein is CASTISPGAYEQYV.

This clone showed up just a few times. The rearrangement joins TRBV7-2 to TRBJ2-7; either TRBD1 or TRBD2 may fit D (5 bases each). Per the germline V gene, CDR1 is SGHTA and CDR2 is FQGNSA. CDR3 length: 14 residues. V was clipped by 3 bases and J by 3 bases, with 12 bases between them. In nucleotides, the CDR3 is TGTGCCAGCAGCTTGGCCGGGACCAGCTACGAGCAGTACTTC. Translated, it gives CASSLAGTSYEQYF.

The table lists this clone with a few counts. The chain recombines TRBV28 with TRBJ2-5, with TRBD1 matching 11 bases. The CDR3 extends over 18 amino acids. With V trimmed by 7 bases and J by 2 bases, 15 bases remained unmatched. CDR1 and CDR2 from the germline V gene are MDHEN and SYDVKM. This CDR3 is CASTTDRGPPDAQETQYF. CDR3 nucleotides: TGTGCCAGCACAACGGACAGGGGGCCTCCCGACGCTCAAGAGACCCAGTACTTC.

This clone was seen a handful of times. This chain joins TRBV4-2 and TRBJ2-5, with D possibly being TRBD1 (5 bases). Looked up from germline, CDR1 is LGHNA and CDR2 is YNFKEQ. The CDR3 covers 19 residues. V dropped 0 bases and J dropped 1 base, with 21 bases sitting between them. The CDR3 DNA reads TGTGCCAGCAGCCAAGACCCGGTAGGGGAATTGTTTCCCCAAGAGACCCAGTACTTC. Protein product: CASSQDPVGELFPQETQYF.

J is TRBJ2-1 and V is TRBV6-1; 8 bases line up with TRBD2. The CDR3 runs to 15 residues. V was clipped by 6 bases and J by 8 bases; unmatched bases: 12. The germline gives CDR1 MNHNS, CDR2 SASEGT. CDR3 DNA: TGTGCCAGCAGGGAACCTAGCGGGTTCAAGCATGAGCAGTTCTTC. It specifies CASREPSGFKHEQFF.

This chain connects TRBV29-1 to TRBJ2-7, with 7 nucleotides matching TRBD2. The trim removed 1 base at V and 1 base at J, leaving 7 bases unmatched. The germline CDR1 and CDR2 sequences are SQVTM and ANQGSEA. CDR3 length: 15 residues. The CDR3 nucleotides read TGCAGCGTTGAAGCCAATAGCGGGTGGTCCTACGAGCAGTACTTC. It specifies CSVEANSGWSYEQYF.

This clone was detected once. V gene TRBV7-9 combines with J gene TRBJ1-1; TRBD1 matches at 8 bases. V trimming: 5 bases; J trimming: 0 bases; junction bases outside the gene matches: 8. Germline values: CDR1 SEHNR, CDR2 FQNEAQ (reference sequence). The CDR3 spans 16 residues. CDR3 amino acids: CASSMRTGPMNTEAFF. CDR3 nucleotides: TGTGCCAGCAGCATGAGGACAGGGCCCATGAACACTGAAGCTTTCTTT.

V gene TRBV19 combines with J gene TRBJ2-6, with D perhaps assigned TRBD1 or TRBD2 (5 bases each). Trimming shortened V by 4 bases and J by 0 bases, and 13 bases separated the two germline ends. Germline CDR1 LNHDA, CDR2 SQIVND (reference sequence). CDR3 length: 17 amino acids. The CDR3 nucleotides read TGTGCCAGTAGTACCGGCCGAGGGGACTCTGGGGCCAACGTCCTGACTTTC. As protein: CASSTGRGDSGANVLTF.

Remarks on this clone: At one boundary the junction diverges from the germline segment, which might be a read error. The chain joins TRBV27 to TRBJ2-7; either TRBD1 or TRBD2 may supply D (5 bases each). CDR3 length: 13 amino acids. Looked up from germline, CDR1 is MNHEY and CDR2 is SMNVEV (reference sequence). CDR3 loop: CASSPGQNYEQYF. For the CDR3, the DNA is TGTGCCAGCAGCCCGGGGCAGAACTACGAGCAATACTTC.

This clone was picked up one time. The V gene is TRBV2, the J gene TRBJ1-2, with D perhaps matching TRBD1 (5 bases). Germline V gene data show CDR1 as SNHLY and CDR2 as FYNNEI. V was cut by 4 bases and J by 0 bases, with 9 bases left in between. The CDR3 is 14 amino acids. CDR3 nucleotides: TGTGCCAGCAGTGTAAAGGGGTCTAACTATGGCTACACCTTC. This translates into CASSVKGSNYGYTF.

This clone was detected only a few times. The J gene is TRBJ2-7, the V gene TRBV5-6; possibly TRBD1 or TRBD2 for D (5 bases each). The CDR3 runs to 13 residues. Germline V gene sequence: CDR1 SGHDT, CDR2 YYEEEE. Trimming shortened V by 2 bases and J by 0 bases, and 6 bases separated the two germline ends. The CDR3: CASSFGASYEQYF. Here the CDR3 DNA reads TGTGCCAGCAGCTTCGGGGCCTCCTACGAGCAGTACTTC.

DNA for the CDR3: TGCGCCACCACTGATAGCGGGTCTAGCACAGATACGCAGTATTTT. It codes for CATTDSGSSTDTQYF. The chain has TRBV5-1 and TRBJ2-3, with 7 bases fitting TRBD2. The ends lost 9 bases at V and 0 bases at J; junction bases unmatched: 10. Germline CDR1 and CDR2: SGHRS and YFSETQ. This CDR3 region has 15 residues.

The chain links TRBV28 to TRBJ1-1; perhaps TRBD1 as D (5 bases). This CDR3 spans 14 amino acids. In germline, CDR1 is MDHEN, CDR2 SYDVKM. The V end was cut by 7 bases, the J end by 1 base, with 13 bases between. The DNA for the CDR3 is TGTGCCAGCACCCTCGTGGGGGGGAACACTGAAGCTTTCTTT. This translates into CASTLVGGNTEAFF.

V gene TRBV27 combines with J gene TRBJ2-5; D might be TRBD2 (5 bases). The CDR3 has 14 residues. V lost 5 bases, J lost 5 bases, and 15 bases lay in between. CDR1 and CDR2 (germline): MNHEY, SMNVEV (reference sequence). CDR3 region: CASSGIVGGETQYF. The CDR3 DNA sequence: TGTGCCAGCAGTGGTATTGTTGGCGGGGAGACCCAGTACTTC.

The chain uses TRBV7-9 and TRBJ2-5, with D hard to call. V lost 6 bases, J lost 2 bases, and 10 bases lay in between. The CDR3 consists of 13 residues. Germline assignment: CDR1 SEHNR and CDR2 FQNEAQ (reference sequence). CDR3 protein: CASRIASQETQYF. The DNA of the CDR3 is TGTGCCAGCAGAATCGCGTCACAAGAGACCCAGTACTTC.

The chain links TRBV5-1 to TRBJ1-2; D is undetermined. Trimming shortened V by 0 bases and J by 4 bases, and 13 bases separated the two germline ends. This CDR3 has 15 amino acids. Germline V gene data show CDR1 as SGHRS and CDR2 as YFSETQ. CDR3 DNA sequence: TGCGCCAGCAGCTTGGATTCTTCCAGTGGCTATGGCTACACCTTC. Its protein product is CASSLDSSSGYGYTF.

V gene TRBV27 combines with J gene TRBJ1-5; 8 bases match TRBD1. J lost 1 base, V lost 6 bases, and 8 bases had no gene match. The CDR3 length is 16 residues. Germline V gene data show CDR1 as MNHEY and CDR2 as SMNVEV (reference sequence). The DNA for the CDR3 is TGTGCCAGCAGCCGTTTTGGGGACAGGAGCAATCAGCCCCAGCATTTT. Its protein is CASSRFGDRSNQPQHF.

This rearrangement joins TRBV6-5 to TRBJ2-7; perhaps TRBD1 as D (5 bases). CDR1 MNHEY and CDR2 SVGAGI come from the germline V gene. The length of the CDR3 is 11 residues. With 8 bases removed from V and 2 bases from J, the gap between germline ends came to 7 bases. The CDR3 protein is CASGATYEQYV. DNA of the CDR3: TGTGCCAGCGGGGCCACCTACGAGCAGTACGTC.

CDR3 region: CSVEKGAGANVLTF. CDR3 nucleotides: TGCAGCGTTGAGAAGGGGGCTGGGGCCAACGTCCTGACTTTC. The chain combines TRBV29-1 with TRBJ2-6; D is perhaps TRBD1 (6 bases). Trimming pared 3 bases from V and 2 bases from J, leaving 8 bases between. The germline V gene encodes CDR1 SQVTM and CDR2 ANQGSEA. The length of the CDR3 is 14 residues.

Here the CDR3 reads CASSKAGGRTDTQYF. Written as DNA, the CDR3 is TGTGCCAGCAGCAAAGCGGGGGGGAGAACAGATACGCAGTATTTT. This sequence joins TRBV28 and TRBJ2-3; 10 bases agree with TRBD2. This CDR3 comprises 15 residues. Germline V gene sequence: CDR1 MDHEN, CDR2 SYDVKM. J lost 3 bases, V lost 6 bases, and 6 bases had no gene match.

The chain joins TRBV11-2 to TRBJ2-1; TRBD2 agrees at 8 bases. Germline CDR1 is SGHAT and CDR2 is FQNNGV. With 1 base clipped from V and 0 bases from J, the junction kept 5 bases outside the gene matches. The CDR3 consists of 17 residues. The CDR3 DNA reads as TGTGCCAGCAGCTTAGGACGGGGGGGCAGCTCCTACAATGAGCAGTTCTTC. Its translation is CASSLGRGGSSYNEQFF.

The chain uses TRBV6-5 and TRBJ2-4; D remains unclear. The V gene lost 0 bases and the J gene lost 2 bases, with 11 bases spanning the gap. The CDR3 consists of 16 residues. Germline CDR1 and CDR2: MNHEY and SVGAGI. The CDR3 nucleotides are TGTGCCAGCAGTTACTCAATACAGTATACCAAAAACATTCAGTACTTC. It codes for CASSYSIQYTKNIQYF.

This clone was seen a handful of times. This chain uses TRBV11-1 with TRBJ2-1; maybe TRBD2 (5 bases). This CDR3 is built from 15 residues. Germline V gene sequence: CDR1 SGHAT, CDR2 FQDESV (reference sequence). Deletions cut 5 bases from V and 3 bases from J, with 14 bases between. The CDR3 region has the DNA TGTGCCAGCAGCGGAAGACTGGACTTCTACAATGAGCAGTTCTTC. Its protein product is CASSGRLDFYNEQFF.

The chain joins TRBV19 to TRBJ2-1; 9 bases are a match to TRBD2. Germline V gene lookup returns CDR1 LNHDA and CDR2 SQIVND (reference sequence). Unmatched junction bases numbered 8, after V lost 4 bases and J lost 1 base. This CDR3 region has 17 residues. CDR3 protein: CASSNRLAGSSYNEQFF. The CDR3 nucleotides read TGTGCCAGTAGTAATCGTCTAGCGGGGTCGTCCTACAATGAGCAGTTCTTC.